This T cell receptor (beta chain) originates from a study of blood T cell repertoires in COVID-19. Study-level information: Collection of acute and convalescent COVID-19 samples took place in the United States, Italy and Spain.

The CDR3 has 17 amino acids. The V gene end was trimmed by 4 bases and the J gene end by 7 bases; junction bases not matched to a gene: 13. Germline V CDR1 and CDR2: SGHTA, FQGNSA. Profiled with immunoSEQ multiplex PCR; TCRdb holds only in-frame clones, not every one. The sample lists a few hundred thousand clones, roughly 84% occurring once. This chain connects TRBV7-2 to TRBJ2-1; the match to TRBD2 covers 10 bases. This sequence originates from a woman aged 18-29 years with acute or convalescent COVID-19. Sample: peripheral blood. CDR3 nucleotides: TGTGCCAGCAGCTCCCCGAAGCGGCTAGCGGGAGTGAATGAGCAGTTCTTC. It encodes CASSSPKRLAGVNEQFF.